The source of this T cell receptor beta chain is a study of OX40 agonist ivuxolimab in advanced cancers. Germline assignment: CDR1 SGHTA and CDR2 FQGNSA. The CDR3 is made up of 17 amino acids. Trimming took 0 bases from V and 0 from J, leaving 12 bases between them. TCRdb's table, derived via immunoSEQ multiplex PCR, lists solely in-frame clones and lacks some. The data contain about 82,000 clones, 88% of them singletons. The chain joins TRBV7-2 to TRBJ2-1, with D maybe TRBD1 (6 bases). This clonotype was obtained from an adult with an advanced solid tumor such as melanoma, head and neck, liver or kidney cancer. Source: CD4+ or CD8+ T cells sorted from blood, taken in a trial of the OX40 agonist ivuxolimab. In DNA, the CDR3 is TGTGCCAGCAGCTTAGCGCAGGGGACCCCCTCCTACAATGAGCAGTTCTTC. Protein product: CASSLAQGTPSYNEQFF.